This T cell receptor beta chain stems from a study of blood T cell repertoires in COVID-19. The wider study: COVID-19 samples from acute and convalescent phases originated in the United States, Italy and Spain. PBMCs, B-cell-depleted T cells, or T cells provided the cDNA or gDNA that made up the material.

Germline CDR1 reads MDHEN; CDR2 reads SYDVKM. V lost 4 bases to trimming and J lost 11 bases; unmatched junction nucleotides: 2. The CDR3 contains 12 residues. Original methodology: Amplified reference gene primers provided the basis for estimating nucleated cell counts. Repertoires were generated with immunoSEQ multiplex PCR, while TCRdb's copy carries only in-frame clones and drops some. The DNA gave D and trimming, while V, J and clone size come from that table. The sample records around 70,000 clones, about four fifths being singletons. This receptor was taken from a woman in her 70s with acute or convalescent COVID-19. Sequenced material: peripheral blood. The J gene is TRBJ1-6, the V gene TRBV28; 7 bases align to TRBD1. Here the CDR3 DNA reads TGTGCCAGCAGTTCACAGGGGACACCCCTCCACTTT. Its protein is CASSSQGTPLHF.